Below, 20 T cell receptor beta chains from the same sample are listed, as sequenced in a study of graft-versus-host responses after intestinal transplantation. Clones were sequenced by immunoSEQ multiplex PCR, and TCRdb holds only the in-frame ones, with some missing. The repertoire holds under 100,000 clones, with around 90% as singletons. Sequenced material: PBMCs, taken about 450 days after intestinal transplant. The source of these receptors is a human patient who received an intestinal transplant, so some T cells may come from the graft donor.

V and J are TRBV6-1 and TRBJ2-7; no firm D call. The germline CDR1 and CDR2 sequences are MNHNS and SASEGT. Trimming cost V 3 bases and J 4 bases, with 13 bases left between them. The length of the CDR3 is 14 residues. This CDR3 is CASSEKTIRYEQYF. Here the CDR3 DNA reads TGTGCCAGCAGTGAGAAGACGATTAGGTACGAGCAGTACTTC.

This sequence joins TRBV20-1 and TRBJ2-4, with D perhaps matching TRBD1 (5 bases). The CDR3 runs to 11 residues. The V gene's germline CDR1 is DFQATT and CDR2 SNEGSKA (reference sequence). V lost 8 bases to trimming and J lost 0 bases, with 5 bases between them. The CDR3 loop reads CSTGAKNIQYF. CDR3 DNA: TGCAGTACAGGAGCCAAAAACATTCAGTACTTC.

The V and J genes are TRBV19 and TRBJ2-1; maybe TRBD1 (5 bases). Germline CDR1 LNHDA, CDR2 SQIVND (reference sequence). The ends were cut back, 5 bases at V and 8 bases at J, with 13 bases in the middle. This CDR3 is built from 13 residues. CDR3 in amino acids: CASSFGARDEQFF. In DNA, the CDR3 is TGTGCCAGTAGTTTTGGGGCCCGGGATGAGCAGTTCTTC.

This chain's CDR3 is CASSLSELRGYGYTF. The CDR3 DNA is TGTGCCAGCAGCCTCTCAGAGCTTCGGGGCTATGGCTACACCTTC. The chain uses TRBV13 and TRBJ1-2; D gene unclear. Between the trimmed V and J ends, which lost 5 bases and 4 bases, there was a span of 17 bases. The CDR3 has 15 amino acids. Germline CDR1 and CDR2: PRHDT and FYEKMQ (reference sequence).

CDR3 residues: CASSPRAPAGYSNQPQHF. CDR3 bases: TGCGCCAGCAGCCCCCGGGCCCCGGCTGGGTATAGCAATCAGCCCCAGCATTTT. The V call is TRBV4-1, the J call TRBJ1-5; no definite D call. Germline CDR1 is MGHRA and CDR2 is YSYEKL. Trimming took off 4 bases at V and 0 bases at J, with 19 bases between the two ends. The CDR3 is made up of 18 amino acids.

This sequence joins TRBV19 and TRBJ2-1; D is undetermined. The CDR3 totals 15 residues. Germline CDR1 is LNHDA and CDR2 is SQIVND (reference sequence). Deletions cut 7 bases from V and 0 bases from J, with 13 bases between. The CDR3 region is CASTNSPSSYNEQFF. For the CDR3, the DNA is TGTGCCAGTACCAACTCCCCGAGCTCCTACAATGAGCAGTTCTTC.

The gene calls are TRBV6-1 and TRBJ2-5, with 7 bases identical to TRBD2. Germline CDR1 reads MNHNS; CDR2 reads SASEGT. V shed 11 bases, J shed 3 bases, and the junction held 12 bases outside the gene matches. This CDR3 comprises 14 residues. CDR3 residues: CASYRDYTEETQYF. CDR3 bases: TGTGCCTCCTACCGGGACTACACAGAAGAGACCCAGTACTTC.

The genes are TRBV29-1 and TRBJ2-3; the match to TRBD2 covers 12 bases. The CDR3 consists of 15 residues. Germline CDR1 and CDR2: SQVTM and ANQGSEA. V gave up 5 bases and J gave up 2 bases; unmatched junction bases: 5. The CDR3 region is CSVLWTSGATDTQYF. DNA for the CDR3: TGCAGCGTTCTCTGGACTAGCGGGGCCACAGATACGCAGTATTTT.

The chain employs TRBV10-3 and TRBJ1-3, with a possible D match to TRBD1 (5 bases). From germline, CDR1 is ENHRY and CDR2 SYGVKD. CDR3 size: 15 residues. V shed 7 bases and J shed 2 bases, with 15 bases lying between them. CDR3 in DNA: TGTGCCATCACCGCCGACAGTCACCCTGGAAACACCATATATTTT. This encodes CAITADSHPGNTIYF.

The rearrangement joins TRBV7-2 to TRBJ2-1; 10 bases align to TRBD2. CDR1 SGHTA and CDR2 FQGNSA come from the germline V gene. The CDR3 runs to 15 residues. J gave up 6 bases and V 5 bases, and 7 bases lay outside the gene matches. This chain's CDR3 is CASSPSSGGRNEQFF. CDR3 coding DNA: TGTGCCAGCAGCCCGAGTAGCGGGGGGCGCAATGAGCAGTTCTTC.

CDR3 sequence reads: CARHPRLTPYEQYF. The CDR3 DNA sequence: TGTGCCCGACACCCCCGGTTGACGCCCTACGAGCAGTACTTC. The chain has TRBV6-6 and TRBJ2-7; no firm D call. The CDR3 loop spans 14 amino acids. CDR1 MNHNY and CDR2 SVGAGI come from the germline V gene (reference sequence). V lost 11 bases and J 2 bases, leaving 19 bases between the germline ends.

V usage is TRBV5-1 and J usage is TRBJ2-1, with D perhaps TRBD1 (5 bases). CDR1 and CDR2 (germline): SGHRS, YFSETQ. V was cut by 5 bases and J by 3 bases, with 18 bases left in between. There are 16 residues in the CDR3. CDR3 in amino acids: CASSPWGRALYNEQFF. The CDR3, as DNA: TGCGCCAGCAGTCCCTGGGGCAGGGCCCTCTACAATGAGCAGTTCTTC.

V gene TRBV6-5 combines with J gene TRBJ1-1; tentatively, D is TRBD1 (5 bases). Germline CDR1 MNHEY, CDR2 SVGAGI. There are 12 residues in the CDR3. V was cut by 2 bases and J by 10 bases, with 11 bases left in between. CDR3 region: CASSYGGNLAFF. The CDR3 DNA is TGTGCCAGCAGTTACGGGGGGAATTTAGCTTTCTTT.

The chain recombines TRBV10-3 with TRBJ1-1; D call uncertain. The length of the CDR3 is 14 residues. Germline V CDR1 and CDR2: ENHRY, SYGVKD. V was cut by 4 bases and J by 5 bases, with 14 bases left in between. The CDR3 region is CAISGTGRVTEAFF. In DNA form, the CDR3 reads TGTGCCATCAGTGGGACTGGGAGGGTTACTGAAGCTTTCTTT.

V and J are TRBV2 and TRBJ1-5; 11 bases are shared with TRBD1. V shed 1 base, J shed 7 bases, and the junction held 3 bases outside the gene matches. This CDR3 comprises 15 residues. Germline V CDR1 and CDR2: SNHLY, FYNNEI. This chain's CDR3 is CASSEGTGGWQPQHF. Here the CDR3 DNA reads TGTGCCAGCAGTGAAGGGACAGGGGGCTGGCAGCCCCAGCATTTT.

The gene calls are TRBV5-3 and TRBJ1-5; 7 bases are a match to TRBD1. TRBV5-3 is marked as an open reading frame, function uncertain. Trimming cost V 0 bases and J 6 bases; bases outside gene matches: 6. CDR3 length: 15 amino acids. The CDR3 reads CARSLVCRGLQPQHF. The CDR3 DNA reads as TGTGCCAGAAGCTTGGTGTGTAGGGGGCTTCAGCCCCAGCATTTT.

This chain connects TRBV5-1 to TRBJ2-2, with D unclear. V dropped 2 bases and J dropped 5 bases, with 16 bases sitting between them. The V gene's germline CDR1 is SGHRS and CDR2 YFSETQ. The CDR3 loop spans 16 amino acids. This chain's CDR3 is CASSFTLNQLTGELFF. CDR3 coding DNA: TGCGCCAGCAGCTTCACCCTCAACCAACTAACCGGGGAGCTGTTTTTT.

There are a few counts of this clone. The J gene is TRBJ1-4, the V gene TRBV27; tentative D call: TRBD1 (5 bases). From germline, CDR1 is MNHEY and CDR2 SMNVEV (reference sequence). The V and J ends lost 2 bases and 8 bases respectively, with 12 bases between them. The CDR3 consists of 14 residues. The CDR3 loop is CASSLAGGWEKLFF. In nucleotides, the CDR3 is TGTGCCAGCAGTTTAGCGGGGGGTTGGGAAAAACTGTTTTTT.

The chain couples TRBV2 to TRBJ1-5; D gene uncertain. The CDR3 spans 12 residues. Per the germline V gene, CDR1 is SNHLY and CDR2 is FYNNEI. Trimming removed 5 bases at V and 6 bases at J, with 8 bases between. The CDR3 region is CASSSTPQPQHF. The CDR3 nucleotides read TGTGCCAGCAGTAGTACCCCTCAGCCCCAGCATTTT. Drawing the rest from reference TRBV2 and TRBJ1-5, the complete variable domain is EPEVTQTPSHQVTQMGQEVILRCVPISNHLYFYWYRQILGQKVEFLVSFYNNEISEKSEIFDDQFSVERPDGSNFTLKIRSTKLEDSAMYFCASSSTPQPQHFGDGTRLSIL.

The chain employs TRBV5-1 and TRBJ2-2; D ambiguous. The CDR3 is made up of 11 amino acids. Per germline, CDR1 SGHRS and CDR2 YFSETQ. V was trimmed by 7 bases and J by 3 bases, leaving 4 bases between them. The CDR3 DNA follows: TGCGCCAGCTCCGACACCGGGGAGCTGTTTTTT. As protein: CASSDTGELFF.